This entry features one T cell receptor (beta chain) sequence. Only in-frame clones appear in the TCRdb table, and some are missing; sequencing was by immunoSEQ multiplex PCR. The sample includes 110,000 to 150,000 clones, 80% to 95% of them seen just once. The data belong to a study of control samples from healthy donors and cancer patients. CDR1 is MNHEY, CDR2 SMNVEV, per germline (reference sequence). This CDR3 is built from 14 residues. V was clipped by 2 bases and J by 10 bases, with 12 bases between them. This clonotype was sampled from a man younger than 45 in good health. V gene TRBV27 combines with J gene TRBJ1-6; D may be TRBD1 (5 bases). Source material: blood. Here the CDR3 DNA reads TGTGCCAGCAGTTTAAAGGGCCGGGGGTCACCCCTCCACTTT. This codes for CASSLKGRGSPLHF.